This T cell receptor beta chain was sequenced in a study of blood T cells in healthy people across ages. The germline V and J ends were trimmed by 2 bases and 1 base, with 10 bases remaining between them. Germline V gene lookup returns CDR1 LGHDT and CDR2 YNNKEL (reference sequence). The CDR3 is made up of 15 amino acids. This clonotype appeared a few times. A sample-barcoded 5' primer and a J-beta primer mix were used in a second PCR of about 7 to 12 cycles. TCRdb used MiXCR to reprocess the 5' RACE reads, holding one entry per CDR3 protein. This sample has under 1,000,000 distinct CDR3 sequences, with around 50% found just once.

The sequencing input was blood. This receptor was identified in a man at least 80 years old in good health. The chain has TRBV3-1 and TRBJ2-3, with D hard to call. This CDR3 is CASSQNEVRTDTQYF. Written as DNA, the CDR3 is TGTGCCAGCAGCCAAAATGAAGTGCGCACAGATACGCAGTATTTT.